The present T cell receptor beta chain was sequenced within a study of shared clonotypes between healthy human individuals. Comment on this clone: Given a much more abundant clone one base away, this may be a read error. Additional DNA sequences in this sample encode the identical CDR3.

The CDR3 runs 12 residues. Trimming shortened V by 1 base and J by 3 bases, and 6 bases separated the two germline ends. Germline V CDR1 and CDR2: GTSNPN, SVGIG (reference sequence). The method was immunoSEQ multiplex PCR; TCRdb's version includes in-frame clones alone and lacks a portion of them. The data contain roughly 1 million clones, approximately 68% of them singletons. The sequenced sample was memory CD4+ T cells sorted from blood. Subset: CD45RA-negative fraction. The TCR comes from a man between 18 and 29 years old in good health. This chain connects TRBV30 to TRBJ1-1, with D hard to call. CDR3 sequence (DNA): TGTGCCTGGAGTGGGCAGTACACTGAAGCTTTCTTT. This gives the protein CAWSGQYTEAFF.